This T cell receptor (beta chain) was observed in a study of cytomegalovirus exposure and HLA in healthy donors. Turning to this clone: The antigen is unknown.

Findings of the study overall: Among TCR sequences, most were rare, though some public TCRs appeared in many donors. A link between a missense DCLRE1C variant and TCR beta V- and J-gene trimming emerged from a later analysis. Compared with the approximately 700-donor mean, an Asian-associated ancestry cluster reportedly had fewer N-insertions, according to a later analysis.

The CDR3 has 15 residues. V was pared by 4 bases and J by 9 bases, with 5 bases of the junction left unmatched. Germline V gene data show CDR1 as ENHRY and CDR2 as SYGVKD. The PCR ran on 60 Vbeta and 13 Jbeta primers. Clones were read by immunoSEQ multiplex PCR, and TCRdb kept only the in-frame ones, dropping some. Of some 100,000 clones in the sample, approximately 80% were seen once. This receptor was identified in a man aged 40-50 years in good health and CMV-seropositive. Sequencing was done on a sample of PBMCs. This chain uses TRBV10-3 with TRBJ2-1; TRBD2 agrees at 14 bases. In DNA, the CDR3 is TGTGCCATCAGTGTGACTAGCGGGGGGGCCAGTGAGCAGTTCTTC. It encodes CAISVTSGGASEQFF.